This T cell receptor (beta chain) is drawn from a study of Ad26.COV2.S vaccination and SARS-CoV-2 variants. General observations from the study: The analyses of TCR breadth and depth may have understated the size of total T cell responses. Substantial post-vaccination breadth of spike-specific CD8+ and CD4+ T cell responses was reported.

Sequenced by immunoSEQ multiplex PCR; TCRdb stores in-frame clones only, minus some. This sample has 350,000 to 450,000 clones, with roughly nine tenths found just once. This CDR3 contains 15 residues. The trim removed 4 bases at V and 2 bases at J, leaving 4 bases unmatched. The V gene's germline CDR1 is SGDLS and CDR2 YYNGEE. For this clone: No antigen is known for it.

This chain connects TRBV9 to TRBJ2-3, with 10 bases aligning to TRBD2. The sequence was collected from a human donor who had recovered from COVID-19. This sample comprised peripheral blood, obtained after recovery from COVID-19. CDR3 coding DNA: TGTGCCAGCAGCATAAGCGGGGGGGCCACAGATACGCAGTATTTT. Translation: CASSISGGATDTQYF.